One and the same sample provided the 16 T cell receptor beta chains below, sequenced in a study of blood T cell repertoires in COVID-19. Produced via immunoSEQ multiplex PCR; TCRdb's table is partial and in-frame only. The sample carries hundreds of thousands of clones, around 90% recorded once. The sequencing input was peripheral blood. These receptors all stem from a woman younger than 30 who had recovered from COVID-19.

The chain has TRBV6-6 and TRBJ2-1, with 7 nucleotides matching TRBD1. Looked up from germline, CDR1 is MNHNY and CDR2 is SVGAGI (reference sequence). The CDR3 totals 13 residues. Trimming removed 4 bases from V and 6 bases from J; junction bases left unmatched: 3. CDR3 DNA: TGTGCCAGCAGTTCCTCAGGGGGCAATGAGCAGTTCTTC. Protein sequence: CASSSSGGNEQFF.

The chain couples TRBV6-2 or TRBV6-3 to TRBJ2-6, with D tentatively TRBD1 (5 bases). The germline V gene has CDR1 MNHEY and CDR2 SVGEGT. This CDR3 has 17 residues. Trimming removed 3 bases at V and 0 bases at J, with 12 bases between. In nucleotides, the CDR3 is TGTGCCAGCAGTTATGAAGGGGCCCCCTCTGGGGCCAACGTCCTGACTTTC. This encodes CASSYEGAPSGANVLTF.

This chain links TRBV21-1 with TRBJ1-3; the tabulated D call, TRBD1, remains unverified against the DNA. TRBV21-1 is classified as a pseudogene. The CDR3 length is 16 residues. CDR3 region: CASSTGQDYSGNTIYF. The CDR3 DNA sequence: TGTGCCAGCAGCACGGGACAGGACTACTCTGGAAACACCATATATTTT.

This clone has a single count. V is TRBV7-2 and J is TRBJ1-2, with TRBD1 matching 9 bases. V lost 1 base to trimming and J lost 3 bases; unmatched junction nucleotides: 0. CDR1 and CDR2 (germline): SGHTA, FQGNSA. The CDR3 totals 14 residues. The CDR3 DNA is TGTGCCAGCAGCTTAGGACAGGGGGACTATGGCTACACCTTC. Amino acids: CASSLGQGDYGYTF.

The V gene is TRBV10-1, the J gene TRBJ2-2; 14 bases map to TRBD2. This CDR3 is 16 amino acids long. The ends lost 7 bases at V and 8 bases at J; junction bases unmatched: 9. CDR1 is WNHNN, CDR2 SYGVQD, per germline (reference sequence). The CDR3, as DNA: TGCGCCAGCACATCCGGGACTAGCGGGAGTATAGGGGAGCTGTTTTTT. It yields the protein CASTSGTSGSIGELFF.

The gene calls are TRBV2 and TRBJ1-2; 12 bases agree with TRBD1. Trimming at V came to 6 bases and at J to 4 bases, leaving 6 bases not matched to a gene. This CDR3 has 15 amino acids. The germline V gene has CDR1 SNHLY and CDR2 FYNNEI. CDR3 in amino acids: CASRWDRGPTYGYTF. The CDR3 DNA reads as TGTGCCAGCAGATGGGACAGGGGGCCTACCTATGGCTACACCTTC. Looking up the rest from reference TRBV2 and TRBJ1-2 gives the full variable domain: EPEVTQTPSHQVTQMGQEVILRCVPISNHLYFYWYRQILGQKVEFLVSFYNNEISEKSEIFDDQFSVERPDGSNFTLKIRSTKLEDSAMYFCASRWDRGPTYGYTFGSGTRLTVV.

This rearrangement joins TRBV6-5 to TRBJ2-1, with D possibly matching TRBD2 (6 bases). V lost 4 bases and J 4 bases, leaving 14 bases between the germline ends. The CDR3 covers 15 residues. CDR1 and CDR2 from the germline V gene are MNHEY and SVGAGI. The CDR3 sequence is CASSSPAGRYNEQFF. CDR3 in DNA: TGTGCCAGCAGTTCCCCTGCGGGGAGATACAATGAGCAGTTCTTC.

The J gene is TRBJ2-3, the V gene TRBV18; no clear D. The length of the CDR3 is 16 residues. Trimming shortened V by 4 bases and J by 5 bases, and 19 bases separated the two germline ends. Germline CDR1 is KGHSH and CDR2 is LQKENI. CDR3 nucleotides: TGTGCCAGCTCACTCGGCCTAGTAGAAGCCCAAGATACGCAGTATTTT. The encoded protein is CASSLGLVEAQDTQYF.

The rearrangement uses TRBV7-2 and TRBJ2-3; 10 bases agree with TRBD2. V lost 1 base and J lost 0; bases outside the gene matches: 7. Germline-derived CDR1 and CDR2 are SGHTA and FQGNSA. The CDR3 is 18 residues long. CDR3 nucleotides: TGTGCCAGCAGCTTAGTTGGACGGACTAGCGGTAGCACAGATACGCAGTATTTT. Translating gives CASSLVGRTSGSTDTQYF.

This chain connects TRBV28 to TRBJ1-1; possible D gene TRBD1, 6 bases. V dropped 5 bases and J dropped 0 bases, with 16 bases sitting between them. The CDR3 runs to 16 residues. Germline CDR1 reads MDHEN; CDR2 reads SYDVKM. CDR3: CASSPAGVILNTEAFF. The CDR3 DNA reads as TGTGCCAGCAGTCCCGCAGGGGTAATCTTGAACACTGAAGCTTTCTTT.

The chain uses TRBV4-1 and TRBJ1-1; 8 bases line up with TRBD1. The V gene end was trimmed by 3 bases and the J gene end by 6 bases; junction bases not matched to a gene: 9. This CDR3 is 15 amino acids long. Germline CDR1 reads MGHRA; CDR2 reads YSYEKL. The CDR3 nucleotides are TGCGCCAGCAGCCACGCACTCGGACAGGGCTCTGAAGCTTTCTTT. Translating gives CASSHALGQGSEAFF.

V is TRBV4-2 and J is TRBJ1-2; D is undetermined. CDR1 and CDR2 from the germline V gene are LGHNA and YNFKEQ. CDR3 length equals 13 residues. Trimming pared 0 bases from V and 6 bases from J, leaving 8 bases between. CDR3 sequence: CASSQDIGDGYTF. The DNA of the CDR3 is TGTGCCAGCAGCCAAGATATCGGGGATGGCTACACCTTC.

V is TRBV4-1 and J is TRBJ1-2, with D perhaps matching TRBD1 (5 bases). V lost 2 bases and J 5 bases, leaving 12 bases between the germline ends. CDR3 length equals 14 residues. CDR1 is MGHRA, CDR2 YSYEKL, per germline. CDR3 DNA sequence: TGCGCCAGCAGCCAATCGACAGACCTTTATGGCTACACCTTC. It yields the protein CASSQSTDLYGYTF.

The rearrangement uses TRBV25-1 and TRBJ2-7, with D perhaps TRBD1 (6 bases). V was trimmed by 6 bases and J by 2 bases, leaving 17 bases between them. The CDR3 contains 15 residues. Germline loops: CDR1 MGHDK, CDR2 SYGVNS. The CDR3 here is CASSTKTGLPYEQYF. CDR3 nucleotide sequence: TGTGCCAGCAGCACCAAAACAGGGCTTCCCTACGAGCAGTACTTC.

The genes are TRBV4-1 and TRBJ2-5, with 8 bases that match TRBD2. The V gene's germline CDR1 is MGHRA and CDR2 YSYEKL. V was clipped by 1 base and J by 5 bases; unmatched bases: 6. The CDR3 is made up of 15 amino acids. The CDR3 reads CASSQGGGRSETQYF. The CDR3 bases are TGCGCCAGCAGCCAAGGTGGCGGGAGGTCTGAGACCCAGTACTTC.

The rearrangement links TRBV13 to TRBJ2-3, with TRBD2 matching over 8 bases. The length of the CDR3 is 16 residues. J lost 4 bases, V lost 4 bases, and 10 bases had no gene match. Germline-derived CDR1 and CDR2 are PRHDT and FYEKMQ (reference sequence). CDR3 sequence: CASSSGLVGLSDTQYF. The CDR3 region has the DNA TGTGCCAGCAGCTCGGGACTAGTTGGCCTCTCAGATACGCAGTATTTT. Looking up the rest from reference TRBV13 and TRBJ2-3 gives the full variable domain: AAGVIQSPRHLIKEKRETATLKCYPIPRHDTVYWYQQGPGQDPQFLISFYEKMQSDKGSIPDRFSAQQFSDYHSELNMSSLELGDSALYFCASSSGLVGLSDTQYFGPGTRLTVL.